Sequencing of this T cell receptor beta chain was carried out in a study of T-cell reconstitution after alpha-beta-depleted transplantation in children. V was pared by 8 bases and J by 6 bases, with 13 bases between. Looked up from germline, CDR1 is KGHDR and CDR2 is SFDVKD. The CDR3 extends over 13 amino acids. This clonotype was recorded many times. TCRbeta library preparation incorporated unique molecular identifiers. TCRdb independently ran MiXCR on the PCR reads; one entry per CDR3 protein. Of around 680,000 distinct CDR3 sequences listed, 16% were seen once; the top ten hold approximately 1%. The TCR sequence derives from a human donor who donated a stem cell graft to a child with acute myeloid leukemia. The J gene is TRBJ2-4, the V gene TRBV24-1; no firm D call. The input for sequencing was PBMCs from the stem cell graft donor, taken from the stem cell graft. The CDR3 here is CATMGTLRNIQYF. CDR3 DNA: TGTGCCACCATGGGAACACTCCGAAACATTCAGTACTTC.